The 13 T cell receptor beta chains below all came from one sample that was sequenced in a study of blood T cell repertoires in COVID-19. The data were produced by immunoSEQ multiplex PCR, yet TCRdb's version contains in-frame clones alone and is incomplete. Among some 190,000 clones listed, under 85% were seen once. The sample was peripheral blood. The source of these receptors is an elderly man with COVID-19, enrolled during active disease.

This chain uses TRBV6-6 with TRBJ1-1; the D is unclear. There are 10 residues in the CDR3. The V end lost 7 bases, the J end lost 3 bases, and 3 bases lay between the germline ends. CDR1 is MNHNY and CDR2 is SVGAGI in the germline V gene (reference sequence). As DNA, the CDR3 is TGTGCCAGCACCTACACTGAAGCTTTCTTT. This encodes CASTYTEAFF.

Points on this clone: The sample contains more than one DNA sequence encoding this CDR3. This rearrangement joins TRBV9 to TRBJ1-1; D perhaps matches TRBD1 (5 bases). The germline CDR1 and CDR2 sequences are SGDLS and YYNGEE. V lost 2 bases and J lost 4, with 12 bases in between. The CDR3 sequence is 14 residues long. CDR3 loop: CASSVGGGATEAFF. For the CDR3, the DNA is TGTGCCAGCAGCGTTGGGGGGGGTGCCACTGAAGCTTTCTTT.

This clone has only a few counts. This chain joins TRBV7-2 and TRBJ1-5; D is unresolved. Trimming removed 1 base at V and 0 bases at J, with 7 bases between. The CDR3 is made up of 15 amino acids. Germline V CDR1 and CDR2: SGHTA, FQGNSA. The CDR3 region is CASSLVRHSNQPQHF. The CDR3 coding sequence is TGTGCCAGCAGCTTAGTCAGACATAGCAATCAGCCCCAGCATTTT.

V usage is TRBV6-4 and J usage is TRBJ2-2, with 7 bases matching TRBD1. The V gene's germline CDR1 is MRHNA and CDR2 SNTAGT. The CDR3 runs 16 residues. The V segment lost 8 bases and the J segment 1 base; nucleotides outside the gene matches: 10. DNA of the CDR3: TGTGCCAGCTCCCCTCAGGGGACAGAGAACACCGGGGAGCTGTTTTTT. The encoded protein is CASSPQGTENTGELFF.

This rearrangement joins TRBV18 to TRBJ1-2; 7 positions match TRBD1. The CDR3 is 14 residues long. Germline V gene lookup returns CDR1 KGHSH and CDR2 LQKENI. V lost 4 bases and J lost 2; bases outside the gene matches: 4. The CDR3, as DNA: TGTGCCAGCTCACGGGACAGCTCCAACTATGGCTACACCTTC. The encoded protein is CASSRDSSNYGYTF. Drawing the rest from reference TRBV18 and TRBJ1-2, the complete variable domain is NAGVMQNPRHLVRRRGQEARLRCSPMKGHSHVYWYRQLPEEGLKFMVYLQKENIIDESGMPKERFSAEFPKEGPSILRIQQVVRGDSAAYFCASSRDSSNYGYTFGSGTRLTVV.

The chain uses TRBV7-2 and TRBJ1-3, with D tentatively TRBD1 (6 bases). This CDR3 has 14 amino acids. V was trimmed by 3 bases and J by 4 bases, leaving 10 bases between them. Germline V gene data show CDR1 as SGHTA and CDR2 as FQGNSA. CDR3 nucleotides: TGTGCCAGCAGCTTTGCAGGGGAGGGAAACACCATATATTTT. Translating gives CASSFAGEGNTIYF.

The chain carries TRBV7-2 and TRBJ1-5, with 7 nucleotides matching TRBD1. V was pared by 0 bases and J by 4 bases, with 3 bases of the junction left unmatched. In germline, CDR1 is SGHTA, CDR2 FQGNSA. This CDR3 is built from 15 residues. This chain's CDR3 is CASSLAGQRNQPQHF. CDR3 in DNA: TGTGCCAGCAGCTTAGCGGGACAGAGAAATCAGCCCCAGCATTTT.

The V gene is TRBV2, the J gene TRBJ1-5; D is perhaps TRBD1 (6 bases). V lost 8 bases and J lost 1, with 6 bases in between. CDR1 SNHLY and CDR2 FYNNEI come from the germline V gene. This CDR3 has 12 residues. Here the CDR3 reads CASQGSNQPQHF. CDR3 coding DNA: TGTGCCAGCCAGGGGAGCAATCAGCCCCAGCATTTT.

The chain joins TRBV5-1 to TRBJ2-2; D possibly corresponds to TRBD1 (6 bases). V was cut by 0 bases and J by 1 base, with 7 bases left in between. The germline CDR1 and CDR2 sequences are SGHRS and YFSETQ. There are 15 residues in the CDR3. CDR3 coding DNA: TGCGCCAGCAGCTTGGGCAGGGGGAACACCGGGGAGCTGTTTTTT. It translates to CASSLGRGNTGELFF.

This chain connects TRBV28 to TRBJ1-1, with 7 bases that match TRBD1. The V and J ends lost 2 bases and 5 bases, in that order; junction bases with no gene match: 8. Germline CDR1 reads MDHEN; CDR2 reads SYDVKM. The CDR3 covers 15 residues. DNA for the CDR3: TGTGCCAGCAGTTTAGCATTACAGGGGAGGACTGAAGCTTTCTTT. It is translated as CASSLALQGRTEAFF.

In its sample, this clone was seen once. At one boundary the junction diverges from the germline segment, which might be a read error. The chain uses TRBV27 and TRBJ2-3; TRBD2 aligns across 8 bases. CDR3 length: 13 residues. The germline V gene has CDR1 MNHEY and CDR2 SMNVEV (reference sequence). The CDR3 loop is CATLAGGTNTQYF. CDR3 DNA: TGTGCCACCCTCGCGGGGGGCACAAATACGCAGTATTTT.

V gene TRBV27 combines with J gene TRBJ1-5; the match to TRBD1 covers 8 bases. V lost 5 bases, J lost 1 base, and 7 bases stayed unmatched. Germline V gene sequence: CDR1 MNHEY, CDR2 SMNVEV (reference sequence). The CDR3 runs 16 residues. Written as DNA, the CDR3 is TGTGCCAGCAGTCCTCAGGGGGCAAGGAGCAATCAGCCCCAGCATTTT. Protein sequence: CASSPQGARSNQPQHF.

The chain recombines TRBV9 with TRBJ1-2; D uncertain. Trimming stripped 4 bases from V and 4 bases from J, with 14 bases between. The length of the CDR3 is 14 residues. Germline values: CDR1 SGDLS, CDR2 YYNGEE. DNA for the CDR3: TGTGCCAGCAGCCCTCGGGAGGGAGGCTATGGCTACACCTTC. Residues: CASSPREGGYGYTF. The variable domain in full, completed from reference TRBV9 and TRBJ1-2, reads DSGVTQTPKHLITATGQRVTLRCSPRSGDLSVYWYQQSLDQGLQFLIQYYNGEERAKGNILERFSAQQFPDLHSELNLSSLELGDSALYFCASSPREGGYGYTFGSGTRLTVV.